Presented here are 10 T cell receptor beta chains from one specimen sequenced in a study of blood T cells in healthy people across ages (dated by TCRdb to between 2015 and 2017). The receptor library was made with 5' RACE. The run used an Illumina HiSeq 2500. A second PCR of roughly 7 to 12 cycles was run with a J-beta primer mix and a sample-barcoded 5' primer. TCRdb handled the public reads itself, with Q25 trimming in fastp and clone calling in MiXCR, and kept productive beta chains. Each entry merges the rows of one CDR3 protein and shows their most common DNA and genes. The sample contains roughly 800,000 distinct CDR3 sequences, around 25% of them found a single time. The ten largest account for roughly 9% of the sample. The sample was also linked to a second study, of T cells of mothers and their children.

The sample consisted of blood. These receptors came from a boy younger than 18 in good health.

This chain connects TRBV29-1 to TRBJ2-5; 7 bases fit TRBD1. TRBJ2-7 explains the end of the DNA better; the J call may be wrong. The germline V gene has CDR1 SQVTM and CDR2 ANQGSEA. CDR3 size: 11 residues. CDR3 sequence (DNA): TGCAGCGTTCACAGGGGCTACGAGCAGTACTTC. It is translated as CSVHRGYEQYF.

In its sample, this clonotype was seen a few times. This rearrangement joins TRBV7-2 to TRBJ2-7; possibly TRBD2 for D (5 bases). The J call may be faulty, since TRBJ2-5 better matches the DNA end. The germline V gene encodes CDR1 SGHTA and CDR2 FQGNSA. The CDR3 is 13 residues long. The CDR3 nucleotides are TGTGCCAGCACCGCGGGCTTGGAGGAGACCCAGTACTTC. This encodes CASTAGLEETQYF.

This chain joins TRBV28 and TRBJ2-7, with D maybe TRBD2 (5 bases). CDR1 is MDHEN, CDR2 SYDVKM, per germline. The V gene lost 4 bases and the J gene lost 3 bases, with 16 bases spanning the gap. The CDR3 is made up of 15 amino acids. In DNA, the CDR3 is TGTGCCAGCAGTTCCACTGCCGGGAAGAGCTACGAGCAGTACTTC. The encoded protein is CASSSTAGKSYEQYF.

The sample holds a few counts of this clonotype. This rearrangement joins TRBV4-2 to TRBJ2-5; weak D call: TRBD2 (6 bases). Per the germline V gene, CDR1 is LGHNA and CDR2 is YNFKEQ. V was cut by 3 bases and J by 5 bases, with 16 bases left in between. CDR3 length equals 15 residues. CDR3 nucleotides: TGTGCCAGCAGCCATACTCGCGGGCGGGGTGAGACCCAGTACTTC. Residues: CASSHTRGRGETQYF.

In its sample, this clonotype was seen a few times. This chain links TRBV27 with TRBJ1-4; TRBD1 is a possible D gene (5 bases). There are 18 residues in the CDR3. Germline CDR1 reads MNHEY; CDR2 reads SMNVEV (reference sequence). V dropped 5 bases and J dropped 0 bases, with 19 bases sitting between them. As DNA, the CDR3 is TGTGCCAGCAGTACGACAGCCGCCCCCGACTCAACTAATGAAAAACTGTTTTTT. This encodes CASSTTAAPDSTNEKLFF. The full variable domain, in which reference TRBV27 and TRBJ1-4 provide the parts outside the CDR3, is EAQVTQNPRYLITVTGKKLTVTCSQNMNHEYMSWYRQDPGLGLRQIYYSMNVEVTDKGDVPEGYKVSRKEKRNFPLILESPSPNQTSLYFCASSTTAAPDSTNEKLFFGSGTQLSVL.

This sequence joins TRBV29-1 and TRBJ2-7, with D maybe TRBD1 (7 bases). The length of the CDR3 is 13 residues. Germline V lookup: CDR1 SQVTM, CDR2 ANQGSEA. Between the trimmed V and J ends, which lost 4 bases and 4 bases, there was a span of 14 bases. As DNA, the CDR3 is TGCAGCGTTGGGGCAGGGGGGACGTACGAGCAGTACTTC. This codes for CSVGAGGTYEQYF.

The rearrangement uses TRBV21-1 and TRBJ2-1; the listed D gene, TRBD2, was not tested against the DNA. TRBV21-1 represents a pseudogene. The CDR3 has 15 amino acids. The CDR3, as DNA: TGTGCCAGCAGCAAAGGGAGCGGGAGGGTCTATGAGCAGTTCTTC. Its translation: CASSKGSGRVYEQFF.

The V call is TRBV7-2, the J call TRBJ1-2, with D maybe TRBD1 (5 bases). V lost 1 base to trimming and J lost 0 bases, with 12 bases between them. The CDR3 extends over 16 amino acids. In germline, CDR1 is SGHTA, CDR2 FQGNSA. This CDR3 reads CASSLGVGGANYGYTF. As DNA, the CDR3 is TGTGCCAGCAGCTTAGGGGTGGGGGGGGCTAACTATGGCTACACCTTC.

This chain connects TRBV24-1 to TRBJ2-7, with D perhaps matching TRBD2 (5 bases). Looked up from germline, CDR1 is KGHDR and CDR2 is SFDVKD. The germline V and J ends were trimmed by 3 bases and 4 bases, with 9 bases remaining between them. The CDR3 extends over 13 amino acids. The DNA for the CDR3 is TGTGCCACCAGTGATCCCCCGGGGTACGAGCAGTACTTC. It yields the protein CATSDPPGYEQYF.

This clonotype came up a few times. The rearrangement joins TRBV12-3 or TRBV12-4 to TRBJ2-2; no reliable D call. Deletions cut 6 bases from V and 2 bases from J, with 13 bases between. The CDR3 is made up of 15 amino acids. The CDR3 protein is CASRGNRDNTGELFF. The DNA of the CDR3 is TGTGCCAGCAGGGGAAATAGGGATAACACCGGGGAGCTGTTTTTT.